This TCR beta chain is from a study of cytomegalovirus exposure and HLA in healthy donors. General study points: Generally TCR sequences proved uncommon, though certain public TCRs appeared in numerous donors. Highest at DRB1 and lowest at HLA-C, TCR association rates differed among HLA loci in a later analysis.

Use of 60 Vbeta and 13 Jbeta primers characterized the PCR. Data came from immunoSEQ multiplex PCR; TCRdb stores just in-frame clones and leaves some out. Of about 110,000 clones listed, 70% to 85% were seen once; the top ten hold 0.79%. V lost 5 bases and J lost 9, with 23 bases in between. This CDR3 comprises 15 residues. CDR1 and CDR2 (germline): LNHNV, YYDKDF (reference sequence). In regard to this clone: Antigen: not known.

The TCR originated in a boy younger than 18 in good health and CMV-seronegative. The sample taken for sequencing was PBMCs. The chain carries TRBV15 and TRBJ2-7; the D is unclear. The CDR3 coding sequence is TGTGCCACCAGCCGACAAGGATTAACCTACGACGGGCAGTACTTC. Its translation: CATSRQGLTYDGQYF.